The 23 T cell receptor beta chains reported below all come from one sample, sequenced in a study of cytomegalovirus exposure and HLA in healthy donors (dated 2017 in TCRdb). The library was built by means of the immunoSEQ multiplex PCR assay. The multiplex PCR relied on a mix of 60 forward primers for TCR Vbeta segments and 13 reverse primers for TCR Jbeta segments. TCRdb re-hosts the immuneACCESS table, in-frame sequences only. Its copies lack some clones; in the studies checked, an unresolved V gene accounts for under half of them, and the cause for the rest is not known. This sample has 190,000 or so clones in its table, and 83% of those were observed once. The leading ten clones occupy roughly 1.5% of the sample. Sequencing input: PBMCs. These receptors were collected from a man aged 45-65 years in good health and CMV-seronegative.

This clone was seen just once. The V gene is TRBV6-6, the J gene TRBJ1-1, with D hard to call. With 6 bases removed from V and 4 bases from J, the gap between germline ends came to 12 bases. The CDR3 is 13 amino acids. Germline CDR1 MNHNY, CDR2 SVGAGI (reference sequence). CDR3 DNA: TGTGCCAGCAGACACCAACGGGGCACTGAAGCTTTCTTT. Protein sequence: CASRHQRGTEAFF.

This chain's CDR3 is CASSYVYTSYNEQFF. CDR3 bases: TGTGCCAGCAGTTATGTGTACACCTCCTACAATGAGCAGTTCTTC. The rearrangement joins TRBV7-9 to TRBJ2-1, with D unclear. Germline lookup yields CDR1 SEHNR and CDR2 FQNEAQ (reference sequence). The CDR3 sequence is 15 residues long. Trimming removed 6 bases from V and 0 bases from J, with 12 bases in between.

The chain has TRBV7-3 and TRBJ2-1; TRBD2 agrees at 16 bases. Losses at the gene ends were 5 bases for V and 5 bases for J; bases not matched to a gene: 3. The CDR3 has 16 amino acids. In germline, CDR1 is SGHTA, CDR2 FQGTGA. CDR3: CASSEGLAGGHNEQFF. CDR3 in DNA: TGTGCCAGCAGCGAGGGACTAGCGGGGGGGCACAATGAGCAGTTCTTC.

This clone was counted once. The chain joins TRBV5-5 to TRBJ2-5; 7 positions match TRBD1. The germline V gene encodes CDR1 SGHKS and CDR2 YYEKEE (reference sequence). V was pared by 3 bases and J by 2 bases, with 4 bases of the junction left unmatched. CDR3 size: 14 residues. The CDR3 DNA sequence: TGTGCCAGCAGCTCGACAGGGCGGCAAGAGACCCAGTACTTC. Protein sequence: CASSSTGRQETQYF. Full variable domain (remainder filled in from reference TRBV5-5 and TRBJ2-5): DAGVTQSPTHLIKTRGQQVTLRCSPISGHKSVSWYQQVLGQGPQFIFQYYEKEERGRGNFPDRFSARQFPNYSSELNVNALLLGDSALYLCASSSTGRQETQYFGPGTRLLVL.

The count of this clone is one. The CDR3, as DNA: TGTGCCAGCACCGGACAGGGTTACTACGAGCAGTACTTC. Protein product: CASTGQGYYEQYF. The V gene is TRBV27, the J gene TRBJ2-7; TRBD1 agrees at 8 bases. V lost 7 bases to trimming and J lost 3 bases; unmatched junction nucleotides: 5. The CDR3 has 13 residues. The germline CDR1 and CDR2 sequences are MNHEY and SMNVEV (reference sequence).

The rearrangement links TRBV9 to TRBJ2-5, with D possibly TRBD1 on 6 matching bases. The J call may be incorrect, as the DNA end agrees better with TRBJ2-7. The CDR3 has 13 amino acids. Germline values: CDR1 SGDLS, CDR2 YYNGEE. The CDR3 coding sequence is TGTGCCAGCAGCCCACGGACAGACTACGAGCAGTACTTC. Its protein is CASSPRTDYEQYF.

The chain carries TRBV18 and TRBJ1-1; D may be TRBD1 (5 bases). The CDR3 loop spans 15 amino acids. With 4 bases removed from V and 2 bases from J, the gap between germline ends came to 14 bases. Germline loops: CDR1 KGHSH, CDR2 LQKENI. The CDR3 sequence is CASSLGRAINTEAFF. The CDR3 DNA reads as TGTGCCAGCTCACTTGGCAGGGCCATCAACACTGAAGCTTTCTTT.

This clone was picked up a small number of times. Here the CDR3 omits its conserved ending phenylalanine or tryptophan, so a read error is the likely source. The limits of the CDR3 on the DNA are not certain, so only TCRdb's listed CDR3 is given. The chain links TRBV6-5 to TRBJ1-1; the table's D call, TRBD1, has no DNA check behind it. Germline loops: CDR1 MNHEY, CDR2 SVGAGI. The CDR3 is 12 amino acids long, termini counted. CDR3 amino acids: CASSSPTGPYLV.

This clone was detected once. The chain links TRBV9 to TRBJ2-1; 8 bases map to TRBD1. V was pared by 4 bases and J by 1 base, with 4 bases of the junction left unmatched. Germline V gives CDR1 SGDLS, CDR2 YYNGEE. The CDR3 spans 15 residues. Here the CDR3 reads CASSTRQGSYNEQFF. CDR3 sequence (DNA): TGTGCCAGCAGCACCCGACAGGGGTCCTACAATGAGCAGTTCTTC.

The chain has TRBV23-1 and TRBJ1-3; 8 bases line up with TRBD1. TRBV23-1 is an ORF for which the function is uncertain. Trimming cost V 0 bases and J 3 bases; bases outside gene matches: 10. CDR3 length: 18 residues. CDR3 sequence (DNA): TGCGCCAGCAGTCAATCTAACAGGGGGTCTTGCTATGGAAACACCATATATTTT. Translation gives CASSQSNRGSCYGNTIYF.

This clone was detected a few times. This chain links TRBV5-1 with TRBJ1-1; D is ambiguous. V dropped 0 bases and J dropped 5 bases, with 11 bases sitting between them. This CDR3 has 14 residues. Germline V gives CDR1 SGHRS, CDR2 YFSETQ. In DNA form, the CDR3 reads TGCGCCAGCAGCTTGGGGTCGGGGAGAACTGAAGCTTTCTTT. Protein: CASSLGSGRTEAFF.

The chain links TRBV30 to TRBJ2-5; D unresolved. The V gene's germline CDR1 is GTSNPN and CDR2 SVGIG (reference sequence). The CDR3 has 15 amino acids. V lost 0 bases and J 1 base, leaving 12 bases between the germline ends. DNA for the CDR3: TGTGCCTGGAGTGTAGCAGTCGGAGTCCAAGAGACCCAGTACTTC. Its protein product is CAWSVAVGVQETQYF.

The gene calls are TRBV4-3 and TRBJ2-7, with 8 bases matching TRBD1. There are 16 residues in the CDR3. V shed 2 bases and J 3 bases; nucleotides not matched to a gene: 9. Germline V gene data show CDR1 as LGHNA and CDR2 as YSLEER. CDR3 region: CASSQNPGTGVYEQYF. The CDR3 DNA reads TGCGCCAGCAGCCAAAACCCTGGGACAGGAGTCTACGAGCAGTACTTC.

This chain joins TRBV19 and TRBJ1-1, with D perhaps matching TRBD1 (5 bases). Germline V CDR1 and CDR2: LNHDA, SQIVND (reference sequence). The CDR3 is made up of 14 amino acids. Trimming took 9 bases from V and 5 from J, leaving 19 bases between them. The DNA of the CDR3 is TGTGCCAGCACTCGGAGAGGGGAGGGGACTGAAGCTTTCTTT. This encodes CASTRRGEGTEAFF. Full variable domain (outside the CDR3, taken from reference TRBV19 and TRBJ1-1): DGGITQSPKYLFRKEGQNVTLSCEQNLNHDAMYWYRQDPGQGLRLIYYSQIVNDFQKGDIAEGYSVSREKKESFPLTVTSAQKNPTAFYLCASTRRGEGTEAFFGQGTRLTVV.

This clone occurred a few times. CDR3 sequence reads: CASSTDRAGNTEAFF. For the CDR3, the DNA is TGTGCCAGCAGCACCGACAGGGCTGGGAACACTGAAGCTTTCTTT. The genes are TRBV7-9 and TRBJ1-1; the match to TRBD1 covers 7 bases. The CDR3 runs 15 residues. The J segment lost 1 base and the V segment lost 5 bases, leaving 7 bases of the junction unmatched. CDR1 and CDR2 from the germline V gene are SEHNR and FQNEAQ (reference sequence).

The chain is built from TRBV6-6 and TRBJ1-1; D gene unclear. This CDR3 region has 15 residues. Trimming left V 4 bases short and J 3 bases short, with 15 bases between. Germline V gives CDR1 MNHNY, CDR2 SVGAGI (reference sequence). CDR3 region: CASSSPGISDTEAFF. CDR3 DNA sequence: TGTGCCAGCAGTTCCCCAGGTATTTCTGACACTGAAGCTTTCTTT.

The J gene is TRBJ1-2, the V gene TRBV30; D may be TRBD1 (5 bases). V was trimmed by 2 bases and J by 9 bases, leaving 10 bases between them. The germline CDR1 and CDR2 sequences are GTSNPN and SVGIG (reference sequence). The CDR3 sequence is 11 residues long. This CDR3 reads CAWSPGASYTF. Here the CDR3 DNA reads TGTGCCTGGAGTCCTGGGGCGAGCTACACCTTC.

The CDR3 DNA is TGCGCCAGCAGCTCCAGGGGGTGGGACAGGGGGCGTCGTGGCTACACCTTC. Amino acid sequence: CASSSRGWDRGRRGYTF. The V call is TRBV5-1, the J call TRBJ1-2; TRBD1 matches at 12 bases. Trimming removed 3 bases from V and 7 bases from J; junction bases left unmatched: 13. The germline gives CDR1 SGHRS, CDR2 YFSETQ. The CDR3 has 17 amino acids.

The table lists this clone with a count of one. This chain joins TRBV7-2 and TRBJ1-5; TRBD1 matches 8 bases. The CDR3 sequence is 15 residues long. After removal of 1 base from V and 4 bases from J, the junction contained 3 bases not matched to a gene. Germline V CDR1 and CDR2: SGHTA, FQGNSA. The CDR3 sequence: CASSLGTGNNQPQHF. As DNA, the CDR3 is TGTGCCAGCAGCTTAGGGACAGGGAATAATCAGCCCCAGCATTTT.

The DNA for the CDR3 is TGTGCCAGCTCACCTCAGGCAACTAATGAAAAACTGTTTTTT. This codes for CASSPQATNEKLFF. The rearrangement links TRBV18 to TRBJ1-4, with D uncertain. V gave up 3 bases and J gave up 0 bases, with 5 bases separating them. The CDR3 is made up of 14 amino acids. Germline CDR1 is KGHSH and CDR2 is LQKENI.

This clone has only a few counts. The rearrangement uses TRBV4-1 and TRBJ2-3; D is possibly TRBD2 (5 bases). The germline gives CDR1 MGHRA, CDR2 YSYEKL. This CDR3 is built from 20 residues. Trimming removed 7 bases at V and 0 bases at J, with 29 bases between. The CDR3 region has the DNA TGCGCCAGCACTGGCTACCTCCCTCAACGGAGGAGATCTAGCACAGATACGCAGTATTTT. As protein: CASTGYLPQRRRSSTDTQYF.

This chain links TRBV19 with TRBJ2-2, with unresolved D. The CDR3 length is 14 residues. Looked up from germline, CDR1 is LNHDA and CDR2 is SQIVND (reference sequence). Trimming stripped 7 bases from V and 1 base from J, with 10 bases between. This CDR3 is CASKKQLNTGELFF. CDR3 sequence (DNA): TGTGCCAGTAAAAAACAGCTGAACACCGGGGAGCTGTTTTTT.

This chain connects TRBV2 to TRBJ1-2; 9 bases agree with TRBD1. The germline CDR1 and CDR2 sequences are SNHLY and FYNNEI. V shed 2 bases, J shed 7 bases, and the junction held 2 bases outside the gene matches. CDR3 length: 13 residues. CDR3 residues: CASSETGGAGYTF. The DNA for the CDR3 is TGTGCCAGCAGTGAAACAGGGGGCGCTGGCTACACCTTC.